This T cell receptor beta chain was found in a study of blood T cell repertoires in COVID-19. Germline-derived CDR1 and CDR2 are KGHDR and SFDVKD. The CDR3 has 14 residues. The V end was cut by 2 bases, the J end by 0 bases, with 6 bases between. Per the authors' pipeline: Amplified reference gene primers provided the basis for estimating nucleated cell counts. Method: immunoSEQ multiplex PCR; TCRdb's copy keeps in-frame clones and lacks some. D and trimming were read from the DNA, whereas the V and J calls and clone size are those reported in that table. The sample gives 90,000 to 100,000 clones, approximately 84% of which show up once; roughly 17% is in the top ten.

V and J are TRBV24-1 and TRBJ1-1; D remains ambiguous. The source material was peripheral blood. This clonotype was sampled from a woman in her fifties or sixties with acute or convalescent COVID-19. DNA of the CDR3: TGTGCCACCAGTGATTCCGGTATGAACACTGAAGCTTTCTTT. Amino acids: CATSDSGMNTEAFF.